This T cell receptor (beta chain) comes out of a study of blood T cell repertoires in COVID-19. Study at large: Samples representing acute and convalescent COVID-19 were sourced from the United States, Italy and Spain. Sources were T cells, B-cell-depleted T cells, or PBMCs; the material itself was cDNA or gDNA.

J lost 6 bases, V lost 6 bases, and 11 bases had no gene match. The germline CDR1 and CDR2 sequences are SQVTM and ANQGSEA. The CDR3 contains 14 residues. This clone has only one observation. The authors' processing: Quantification of nucleated cells was approximated via reference gene primer amplification. The data were produced by immunoSEQ multiplex PCR, yet TCRdb's version contains in-frame clones alone and is incomplete. V and J calls and clone size come straight from that table; D and trimming were deduced from the DNA. Of a few hundred thousand clones listed, approximately 85% are singletons. The TCR was taken from a man younger than 35 with active or convalescent COVID-19. Sequencing was performed on peripheral blood. The V and J genes are TRBV29-1 and TRBJ1-1; 9 nucleotides line up with TRBD1. The DNA for the CDR3 is TGCAGCGTGGAAAAGACAGGGGGGGGAGCTGAAGCTTTCTTT. Its protein is CSVEKTGGGAEAFF. The full variable domain, its missing parts supplied by reference TRBV29-1 and TRBJ1-1, is SAVISQKPSRDICQRGTSLTIQCQVDSQVTMMFWYRQQPGQSLTLIATANQGSEATYESGFVIDKFPISRPNLTFSTLTVSNMSPEDSSIYLCSVEKTGGGAEAFFGQGTRLTVV.